The rows below give T cell receptor beta chains drawn from one sample of a study of a mutant IDH1 vaccine in newly diagnosed glioma. TCRdb keeps only in-frame clones here, not all; method: immunoSEQ multiplex PCR. The sample includes approximately 70,000 clones, more than 65% of them seen just once. The sample consisted of PBMCs, taken from a glioma patient treated with radiotherapy, temozolomide or both. These receptors originate from a man aged 45-60 years with glioma. Each CDR3 is given with its conserved first and last residue. A D gene is named only where the DNA matches it firmly. Clone size is not always given. Where it is, it says once, few, many or a class for expanded clones.

d_gene,abundance,j_gene,v_gene,CDR3nt,CDR3aa
.,.,TRBJ2-7,TRBV7-6,TGTGCCAGCAGCTTAGGCGGCTTTCGGGAGCAGTACTTC,CASSLGGFREQYF
.,few,TRBJ1-2,TRBV4-1,TGCGCCAGCAGCCAAGGACCGGGACAACGCTATGGCTACACCTTC,CASSQGPGQRYGYTF
.,once,TRBJ2-7,TRBV5-1,TGCGCCAGCAGCTTGGCATCGGGGGACGGAGACTACGAGCAGTACTTC,CASSLASGDGDYEQYF
.,.,TRBJ2-5,TRBV29-1,TGCAGCGTTGGCTTTTCTGTAATTTCAGAGACCCAGTACTTC,CSVGFSVISETQYF
.,.,TRBJ2-5,TRBV5-4,TGTGCCAGCAGCCCCCCCGGCCCTAAAGAGACCCAGTACTTC,CASSPPGPKETQYF
.,.,TRBJ2-3,TRBV7-9,TGTGCCAGCAGCTTAAATTTTGCGGGGGCCTTCACAGATACGCAGTATTTT,CASSLNFAGAFTDTQYF
TRBD2,.,TRBJ2-7,TRBV11-2,TGTGCCAGCAGCTTAGAAAAAGGACTAGCGTCCTACGAGCAGTACTTC,CASSLEKGLASYEQYF
TRBD1,few,TRBJ1-1,TRBV13,TGTGCCAGCAGCCTAGGGGCGGACAGGCGCGGTGAAGCTTTCTTT,CASSLGADRRGEAFF
.,few,TRBJ2-2,TRBV27,TGTGCCAGCAGTTTCAACACCGGGGAGCTGTTTTTT,CASSFNTGELFF
TRBD1,.,TRBJ2-1,TRBV5-4,TGTGCCAGCAGATCCGGGACAGGGGGCGATGAGCAGTTCTTC,CASRSGTGGDEQFF
.,.,TRBJ2-3,TRBV10-2,TGCGCCAGCAGTCAGGCAGATACGCAGTATTTT,CASSQADTQYF
.,few,TRBJ2-5,TRBV11-2,TGTGCCAGCAGCGCCAACCAAGAGACCCAGTACTTC,CASSANQETQYF
TRBD2,once,TRBJ2-3,TRBV5-4,TGTGCCAGCAGCTTGGGAGGACTAGGGAAAGATACGCAGTATTTT,CASSLGGLGKDTQYF
.,.,TRBJ2-1,TRBV2,TGTGCCAGCAGGGGGGGTGGGGATGAGCAGTTCTTC,CASRGGGDEQFF
.,once,TRBJ1-4,TRBV18,TGTGCCAGCTCACCACCGGGTGAAAAACTGTTTTTT,CASSPPGEKLFF